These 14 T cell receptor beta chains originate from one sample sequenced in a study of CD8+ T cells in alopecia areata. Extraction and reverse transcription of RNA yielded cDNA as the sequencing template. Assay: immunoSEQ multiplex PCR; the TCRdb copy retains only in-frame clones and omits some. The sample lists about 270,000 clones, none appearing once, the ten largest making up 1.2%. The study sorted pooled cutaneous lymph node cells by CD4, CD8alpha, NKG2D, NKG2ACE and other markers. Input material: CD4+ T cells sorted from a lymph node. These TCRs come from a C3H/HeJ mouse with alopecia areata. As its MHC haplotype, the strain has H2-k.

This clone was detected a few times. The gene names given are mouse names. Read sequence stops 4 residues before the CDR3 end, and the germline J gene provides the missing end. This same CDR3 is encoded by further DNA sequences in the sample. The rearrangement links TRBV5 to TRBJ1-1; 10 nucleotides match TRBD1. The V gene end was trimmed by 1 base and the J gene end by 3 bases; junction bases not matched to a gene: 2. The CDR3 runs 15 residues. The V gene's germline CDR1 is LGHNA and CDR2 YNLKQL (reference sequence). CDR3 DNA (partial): TGTGCCAGCAGCCAAGGGACAGGGGGAGACACA. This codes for CASSQGTGGDT. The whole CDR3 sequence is CASSQGTGGDTEVFF.

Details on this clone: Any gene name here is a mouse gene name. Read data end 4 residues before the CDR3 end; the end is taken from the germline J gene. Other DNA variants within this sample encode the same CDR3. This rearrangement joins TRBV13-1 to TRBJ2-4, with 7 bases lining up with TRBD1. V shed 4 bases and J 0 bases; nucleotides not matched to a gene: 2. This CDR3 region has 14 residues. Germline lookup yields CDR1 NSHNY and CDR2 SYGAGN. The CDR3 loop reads CASSQQGSQNTLYF. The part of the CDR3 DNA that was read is TGTGCCAGCAGTCAACAGGGGAGTCAAAAC.

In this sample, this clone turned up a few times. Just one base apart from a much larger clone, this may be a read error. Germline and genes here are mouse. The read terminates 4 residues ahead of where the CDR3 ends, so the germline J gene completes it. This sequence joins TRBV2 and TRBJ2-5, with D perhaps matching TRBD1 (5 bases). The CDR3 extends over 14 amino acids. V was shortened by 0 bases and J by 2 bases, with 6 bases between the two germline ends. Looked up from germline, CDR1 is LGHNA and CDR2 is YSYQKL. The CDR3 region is CASSQDRAQDTQYF. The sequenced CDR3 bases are TGTGCCAGCAGCCAAGACAGGGCCCAAGAC.

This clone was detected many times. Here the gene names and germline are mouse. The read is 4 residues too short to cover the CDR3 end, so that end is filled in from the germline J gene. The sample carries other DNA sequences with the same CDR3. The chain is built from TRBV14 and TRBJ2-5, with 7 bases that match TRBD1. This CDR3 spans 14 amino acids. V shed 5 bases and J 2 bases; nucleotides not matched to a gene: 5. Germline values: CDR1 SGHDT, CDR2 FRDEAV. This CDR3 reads CASSPGDSQDTQYF. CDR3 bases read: TGTGCCAGCAGCCCCGGGGACAGCCAAGAC.

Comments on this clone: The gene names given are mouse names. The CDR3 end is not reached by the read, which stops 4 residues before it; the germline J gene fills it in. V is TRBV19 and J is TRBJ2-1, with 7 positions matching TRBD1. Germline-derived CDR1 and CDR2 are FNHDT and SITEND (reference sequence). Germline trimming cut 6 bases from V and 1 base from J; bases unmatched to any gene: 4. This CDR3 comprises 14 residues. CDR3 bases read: TGTGCCAGCAACACAGGGGCGAACTATGCT. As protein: CASNTGANYA. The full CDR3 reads CASNTGANYAEQFF.

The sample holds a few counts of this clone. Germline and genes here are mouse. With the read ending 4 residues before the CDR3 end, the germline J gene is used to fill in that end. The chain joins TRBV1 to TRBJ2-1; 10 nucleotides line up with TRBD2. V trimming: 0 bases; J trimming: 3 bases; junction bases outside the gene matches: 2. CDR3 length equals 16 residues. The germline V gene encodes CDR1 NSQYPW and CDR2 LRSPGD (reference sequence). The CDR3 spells CTCSAEAGGAYAEQFF. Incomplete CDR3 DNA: TGCACCTGCAGTGCAGAGGCTGGGGGGGCCTATGCT. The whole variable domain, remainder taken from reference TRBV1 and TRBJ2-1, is VTLLEQNPRWRLVPRGQAVNLRCILKNSQYPWMSWYQQDLQKQLQWLFTLRSPGDKEVKSLPGADYLATRVTDTELRLQVANMSQGRTLYCTCSAEAGGAYAEQFFGPGTRLTVL.

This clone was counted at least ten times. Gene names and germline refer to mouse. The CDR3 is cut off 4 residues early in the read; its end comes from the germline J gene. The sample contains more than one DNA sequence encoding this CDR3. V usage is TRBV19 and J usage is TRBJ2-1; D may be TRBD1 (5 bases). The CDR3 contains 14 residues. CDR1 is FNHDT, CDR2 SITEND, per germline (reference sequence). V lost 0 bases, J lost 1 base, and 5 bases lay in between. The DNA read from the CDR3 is TGTGCCAGCAGTATAGGACAGAACTATGCT. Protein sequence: CASSIGQNYA. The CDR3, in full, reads CASSIGQNYAEQFF.

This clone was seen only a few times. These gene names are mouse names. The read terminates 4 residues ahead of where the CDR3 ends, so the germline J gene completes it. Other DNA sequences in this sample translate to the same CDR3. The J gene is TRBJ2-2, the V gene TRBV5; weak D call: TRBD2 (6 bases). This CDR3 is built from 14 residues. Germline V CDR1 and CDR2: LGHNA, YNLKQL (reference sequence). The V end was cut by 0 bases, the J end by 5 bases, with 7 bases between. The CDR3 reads CASSQDWGTGQLYF. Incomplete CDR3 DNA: TGTGCCAGCAGCCAAGATTGGGGGACCGGG.

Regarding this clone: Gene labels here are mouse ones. The DNA read from the CDR3 is TGTGCCAGCGGTGTCAGCAACTATGCT. Amino acid sequence: CASGVSNYA. The full CDR3 sequence reads CASGVSNYAEQFF. This sequence joins TRBV13-2 and TRBJ2-1, with D unresolved. The read falls 4 residues short of the CDR3 end, and the missing part is taken from the germline J gene. CDR1 is NNHNN, CDR2 SYGAGS, per germline (reference sequence). This CDR3 is built from 13 residues. With 3 bases removed from V and 1 base from J, the gap between germline ends came to 5 bases.

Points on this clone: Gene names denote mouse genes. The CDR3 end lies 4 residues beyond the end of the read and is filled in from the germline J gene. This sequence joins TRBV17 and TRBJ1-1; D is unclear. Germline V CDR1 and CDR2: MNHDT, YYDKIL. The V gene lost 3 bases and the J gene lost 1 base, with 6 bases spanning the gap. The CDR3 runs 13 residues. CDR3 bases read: TGTGCTAGCAGTAGCCAGAGAAACACA. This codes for CASSSQRNT. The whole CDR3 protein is CASSSQRNTEVFF.

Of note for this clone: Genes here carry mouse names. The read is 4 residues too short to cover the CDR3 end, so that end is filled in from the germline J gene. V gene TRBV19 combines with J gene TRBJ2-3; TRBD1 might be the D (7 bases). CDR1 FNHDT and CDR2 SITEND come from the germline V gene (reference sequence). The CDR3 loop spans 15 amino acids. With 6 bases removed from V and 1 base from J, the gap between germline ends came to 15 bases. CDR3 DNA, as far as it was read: TGTGCCAGCACGGGACAGCCTGGGGGTGCAGAA. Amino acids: CASTGQPGGAE. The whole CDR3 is CASTGQPGGAETLYF.

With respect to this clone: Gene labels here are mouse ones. The CDR3 DNA, read in part, is TGTGCCTGGAGTTGGCAGGGGTCTAGTGCAGAA. Protein sequence: CAWSWQGSSAE. The whole CDR3 is CAWSWQGSSAETLYF. V is TRBV31 and J is TRBJ2-3, with TRBD1 as a possible D gene (6 bases). The sequenced fragment ends 4 residues before the CDR3 boundary, so the rest is inferred from the germline J gene. CDR3 size: 15 residues. Germline CDR1 is GKSSPN and CDR2 is SITVG. With 2 bases removed from V and 0 bases from J, the gap between germline ends came to 12 bases.

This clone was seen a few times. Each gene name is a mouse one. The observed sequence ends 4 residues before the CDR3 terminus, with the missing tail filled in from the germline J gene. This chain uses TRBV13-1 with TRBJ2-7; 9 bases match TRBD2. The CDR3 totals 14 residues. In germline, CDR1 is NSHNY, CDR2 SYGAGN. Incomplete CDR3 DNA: TGTGCCAGCAGTGATCTGGGGGGGGAATAT. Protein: CASSDLGGEY. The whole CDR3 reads CASSDLGGEYEQYF.

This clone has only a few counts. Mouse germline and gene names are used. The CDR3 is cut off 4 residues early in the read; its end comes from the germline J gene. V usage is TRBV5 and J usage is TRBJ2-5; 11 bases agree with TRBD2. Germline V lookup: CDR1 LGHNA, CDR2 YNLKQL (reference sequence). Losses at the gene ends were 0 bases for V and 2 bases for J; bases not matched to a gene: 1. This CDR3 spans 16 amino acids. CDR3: CASSQEGLGVQDTQYF. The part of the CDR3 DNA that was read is TGTGCCAGCAGCCAAGAGGGACTGGGGGTCCAAGAC.